This TCR beta chain was sequenced for a study of blood T cell repertoires in COVID-19 (dated by TCRdb to about 2020). Some background on the complete study: The collaborator samples originated in the United States, Italy and Spain and spanned the acute and convalescent phases of COVID-19. Nearly every sample came with metadata listing a de-identified subject ID, COVID-19 status, age in years and sex. Samples were obtained from the ongoing ImmuneRACE study (first 160 participants) and from 1,000 to 1,500 subjects provided by 6 global collaborators. Deeply sampled blood TCRbeta repertoires from subjects exposed to, actively infected with, or recovered from COVID-19 were included in the dataset. The repertoires were released in a freely available public database meant as a resource for research on the immune response to SARS-CoV-2. The material from the prospective study consisted of cDNA or gDNA derived from T cells, B-cell-depleted T cells, or PBMCs. Where available, HLA class I and class II types were obtained from metadata supplied by the sample provider rather than from assay-based typing. Paper-wide results and their limitations: How much clinical and demographic metadata was included differed by source and by participant, and the metadata was provided uncurated.

Concerning this clone: Its antigen is unknown. Base quality data are lacking; no much larger clone is found one base away.

Whole blood was collected in K2EDTA tubes by collaborating institutions according to the institutions' own protocols. For TCRbeta analysis, collaborators shipped samples as frozen whole blood, isolated PBMCs, or DNA extracted from either of those sample types. TCRbeta CDR3 regions were amplified from genomic DNA by means of the immunoSEQ Assay, a bias-controlled multiplex PCR. In the original analysis: The number of nucleated cells in each sample was estimated by amplification of reference gene primers within the assay. Sequence reads were collapsed and filtered to measure the absolute abundance of every unique TCRbeta CDR3 rearrangement. For each sample, productive Simpson clonality was calculated as the square root of Simpson's diversity index across productive rearrangements. Drawn from immuneACCESS, this table holds only the in-frame rearrangements with V and J called that TCRdb kept. Clones are partly lost; checked studies trace under half to an unresolved V gene and leave the rest unexplained. That table supplies the V and J calls and clone size; D and trimming were determined from the DNA. The sample table records fewer than 250,000 clones; over 75% of these occur just once. The ten largest clones capture 4.8% of the sample.

This sequence was found in a woman between 35 and 50 years old with acute or convalescent COVID-19. Sequencing input: peripheral blood.

Here the CDR3 is given as CASSMGQSNSPLHF. The nucleotide sequence reads TGTGCCAGTAGTATGGGGCAGAGTAATTCACCCCTCCACTTT. The sequence joins TRBV19 to TRBJ1-6, with a tentative D gene TRBD1 over 5 matching bases. CDR1 and CDR2 are read off the germline V gene (reference sequence) as LNHDA and SQIVND. The CDR3 numbers 14 residues from cysteine through phenylalanine. Only the CDR3 portion is preserved as DNA: 42 bases, with reading frame beginning at the first base. V was cut back by 3 bases and J by 6 bases, leaving a gap of 9 bases between them.